The 6 T cell receptor beta chains given below trace back to one sample, sequenced in a study of CXCR3-negative and CXCR3-positive naive CD8 T cells. General study points: CXCR3-positive naive cells carried more hydrophobic TRB CDR3s than CXCR3-negative naive cells did.

What these receptors recognize is not known. The authors prepared UMI-labeled TRB cDNA libraries by 5' RACE. TCRdb processed the 5' RACE reads again and assigns one entry to each CDR3 protein, with no DNA. Found here are under 85,000 distinct CDR3 sequences; the top ten clones hold under 0.8%. Sequenced material: naive CXCR3+ CD8+ T cells from blood. Sample subset: CD45RO-CCR7+CD27+CD95- naive CD8+ T cells expressing CXCR3 (TNR3+). The source is a human donor in good health. Some clones in this sample may be carry-over from other donors' samples.

The chain carries TRBV4-1 and TRBJ2-1; checking the TCRdb D call of TRBD1 is not possible without DNA. The germline CDR1 and CDR2 sequences are MGHRA and YSYEKL. The CDR3 runs to 19 residues. The CDR3 protein is CASSQDRGGRSSSYNEQFF.

J is TRBJ2-1 and V is TRBV7-9. CDR1 is SEHNR and CDR2 is FQNEAQ in the germline V gene (reference sequence). The CDR3 totals 15 residues. The CDR3: CASSLVSSAYNEQFF.

J is TRBJ2-7 and V is TRBV29-1; TCRdb gives TRBD1 as the D gene, but with no DNA this cannot be confirmed. Per the germline V gene, CDR1 is SQVTM and CDR2 is ANQGSEA. The CDR3 has 12 residues. This CDR3 is CSAGDNHYEQYF.

This chain links TRBV28 with TRBJ2-3; TCRdb outputs TRBD1, but without DNA this stays unchecked. This CDR3 comprises 16 residues. CDR1 is MDHEN, CDR2 SYDVKM, per germline. The CDR3 sequence is CASSKPGALLTDTQYF.

The chain has TRBV7-6 and TRBJ2-5; the TRBD1 assignment by TCRdb is unverifiable without DNA. Germline lookup yields CDR1 SGHVS and CDR2 FNYEAQ. The CDR3 sequence is 14 residues long. CDR3 in amino acids: CASSLGTGVETQYF.

The V gene is TRBV14, the J gene TRBJ1-2. The germline gives CDR1 SGHDN, CDR2 FVKESK. The CDR3 has 13 amino acids. The CDR3 reads CASSQDWRNGYTF.